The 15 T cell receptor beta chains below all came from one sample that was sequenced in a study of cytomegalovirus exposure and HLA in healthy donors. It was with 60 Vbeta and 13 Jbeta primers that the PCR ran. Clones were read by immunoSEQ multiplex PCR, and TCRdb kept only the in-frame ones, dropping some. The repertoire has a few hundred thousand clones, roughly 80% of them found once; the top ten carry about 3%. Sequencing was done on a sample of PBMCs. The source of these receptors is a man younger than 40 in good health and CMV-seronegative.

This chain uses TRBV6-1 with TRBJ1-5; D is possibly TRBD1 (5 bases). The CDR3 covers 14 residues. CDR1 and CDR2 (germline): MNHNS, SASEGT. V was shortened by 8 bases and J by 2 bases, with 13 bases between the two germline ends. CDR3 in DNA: TGTGCCAGCTTCGGGGGATTCGGCAATCAGCCCCAGCATTTT. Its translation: CASFGGFGNQPQHF.

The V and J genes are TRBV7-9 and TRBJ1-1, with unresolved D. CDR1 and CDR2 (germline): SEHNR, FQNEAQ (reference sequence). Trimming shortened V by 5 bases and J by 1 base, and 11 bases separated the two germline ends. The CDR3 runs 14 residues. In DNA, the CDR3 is TGTGCCAGCAGCCCTTTACAGAGGAACACTGAAGCTTTCTTT. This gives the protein CASSPLQRNTEAFF.

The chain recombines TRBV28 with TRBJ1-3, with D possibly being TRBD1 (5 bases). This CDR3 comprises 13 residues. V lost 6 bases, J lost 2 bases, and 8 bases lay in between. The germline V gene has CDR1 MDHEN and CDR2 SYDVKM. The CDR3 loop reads CASRQGTGNTIYF. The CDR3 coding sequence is TGTGCCAGCAGGCAGGGAACTGGAAACACCATATATTTT.

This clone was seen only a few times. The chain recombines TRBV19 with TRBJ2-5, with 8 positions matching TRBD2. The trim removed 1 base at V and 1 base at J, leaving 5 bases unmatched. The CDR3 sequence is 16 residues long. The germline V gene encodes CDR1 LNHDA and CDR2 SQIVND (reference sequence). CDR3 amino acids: CASSIGQAGVQETQYF. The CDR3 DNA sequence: TGTGCCAGTAGTATAGGCCAAGCGGGGGTCCAAGAGACCCAGTACTTC.

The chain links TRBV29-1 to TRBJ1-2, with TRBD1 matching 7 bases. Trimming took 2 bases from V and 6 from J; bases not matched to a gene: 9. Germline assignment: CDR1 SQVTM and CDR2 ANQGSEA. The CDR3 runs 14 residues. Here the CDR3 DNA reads TGCAGCGTTGAATTTCGACAGGGACCGAATGGCTACACCTTC. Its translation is CSVEFRQGPNGYTF.

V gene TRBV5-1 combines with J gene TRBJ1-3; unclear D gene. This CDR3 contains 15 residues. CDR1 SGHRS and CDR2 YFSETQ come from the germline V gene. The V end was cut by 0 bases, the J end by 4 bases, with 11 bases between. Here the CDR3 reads CASSLGGGSGNTIYF. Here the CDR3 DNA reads TGCGCCAGCAGCTTGGGTGGCGGCTCAGGAAACACCATATATTTT.

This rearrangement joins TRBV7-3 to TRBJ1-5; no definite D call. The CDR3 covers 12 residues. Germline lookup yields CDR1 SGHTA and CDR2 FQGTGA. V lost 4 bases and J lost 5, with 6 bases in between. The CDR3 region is CASSSFYQPQHF. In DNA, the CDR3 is TGTGCCAGCAGCTCCTTTTATCAGCCCCAGCATTTT.

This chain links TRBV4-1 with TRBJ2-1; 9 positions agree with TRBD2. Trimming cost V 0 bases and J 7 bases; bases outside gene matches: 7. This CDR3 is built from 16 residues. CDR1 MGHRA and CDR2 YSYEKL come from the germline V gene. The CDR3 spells CASSQESAGGRNEQFF. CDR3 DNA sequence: TGCGCCAGCAGCCAAGAAAGCGCGGGGGGGCGGAATGAGCAGTTCTTC.

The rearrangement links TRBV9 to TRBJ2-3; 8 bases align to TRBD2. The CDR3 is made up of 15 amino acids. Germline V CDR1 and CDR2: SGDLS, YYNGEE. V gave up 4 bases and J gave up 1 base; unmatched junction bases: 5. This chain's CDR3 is CASSYLSGGTDTQYF. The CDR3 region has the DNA TGTGCCAGCAGCTACCTTAGCGGGGGCACAGATACGCAGTATTTT.

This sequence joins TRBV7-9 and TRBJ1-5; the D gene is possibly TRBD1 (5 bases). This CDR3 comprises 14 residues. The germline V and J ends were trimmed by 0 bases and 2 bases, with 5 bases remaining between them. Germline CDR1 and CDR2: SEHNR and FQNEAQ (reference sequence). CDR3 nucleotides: TGTGCCAGCAGCTTAGCCAGGGGCAATCAGCCCCAGCATTTT. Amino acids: CASSLARGNQPQHF.

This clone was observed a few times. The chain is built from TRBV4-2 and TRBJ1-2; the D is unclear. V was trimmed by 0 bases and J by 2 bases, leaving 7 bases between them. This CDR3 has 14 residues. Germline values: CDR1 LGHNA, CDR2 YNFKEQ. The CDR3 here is CASSQDAANYGYTF. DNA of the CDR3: TGTGCCAGCAGCCAAGATGCAGCGAACTATGGCTACACCTTC.

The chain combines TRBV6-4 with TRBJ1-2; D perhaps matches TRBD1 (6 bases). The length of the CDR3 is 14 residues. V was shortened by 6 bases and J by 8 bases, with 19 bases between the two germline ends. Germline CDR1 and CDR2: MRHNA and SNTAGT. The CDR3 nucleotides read TGTGCCAGCAGCAGCGGGGGCCATCGAGGAGGCTACACCTTC. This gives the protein CASSSGGHRGGYTF.

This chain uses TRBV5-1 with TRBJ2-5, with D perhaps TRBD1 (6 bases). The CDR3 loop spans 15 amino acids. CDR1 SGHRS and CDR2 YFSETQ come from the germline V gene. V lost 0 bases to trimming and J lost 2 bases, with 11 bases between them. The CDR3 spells CASSLAGQQQETQYF. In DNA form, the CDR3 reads TGCGCCAGCAGCTTGGCCGGACAGCAACAAGAGACCCAGTACTTC.

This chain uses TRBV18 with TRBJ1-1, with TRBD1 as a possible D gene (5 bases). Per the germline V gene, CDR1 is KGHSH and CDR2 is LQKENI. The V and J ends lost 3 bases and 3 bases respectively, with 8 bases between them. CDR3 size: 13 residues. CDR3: CASSPRGDTEAFF. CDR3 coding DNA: TGTGCCAGCTCACCGCGGGGGGACACTGAAGCTTTCTTT.

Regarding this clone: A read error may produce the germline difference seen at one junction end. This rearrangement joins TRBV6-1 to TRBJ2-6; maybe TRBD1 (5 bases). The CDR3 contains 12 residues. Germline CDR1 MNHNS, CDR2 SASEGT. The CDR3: CATHSGASVLTF. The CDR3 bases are TGTGCCACCCACTCTGGGGCCAGCGTCCTGACTTTC.